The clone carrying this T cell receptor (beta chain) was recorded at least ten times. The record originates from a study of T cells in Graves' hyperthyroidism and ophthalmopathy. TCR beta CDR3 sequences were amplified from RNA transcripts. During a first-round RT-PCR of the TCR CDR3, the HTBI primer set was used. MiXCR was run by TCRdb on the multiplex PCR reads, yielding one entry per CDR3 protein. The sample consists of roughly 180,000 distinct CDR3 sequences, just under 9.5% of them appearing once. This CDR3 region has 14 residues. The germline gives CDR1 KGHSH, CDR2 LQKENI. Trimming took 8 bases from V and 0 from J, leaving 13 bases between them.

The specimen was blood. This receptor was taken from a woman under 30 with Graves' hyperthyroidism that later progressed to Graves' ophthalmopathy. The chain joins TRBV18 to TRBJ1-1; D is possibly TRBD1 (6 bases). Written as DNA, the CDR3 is TGTGCCAGCCGCCGGTGGACAGTGAACACTGAAGCTTTCTTT. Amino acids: CASRRWTVNTEAFF. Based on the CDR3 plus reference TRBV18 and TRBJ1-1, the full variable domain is NAGVMQNPRHLVRRRGQEARLRCSPMKGHSHVYWYRQLPEEGLKFMVYLQKENIIDESGMPKERFSAEFPKEGPSILRIQQVVRGDSAAYFCASRRWTVNTEAFFGQGTRLTVV.